The 6 T cell receptor beta chains reported below all come from one sample, sequenced in a study of blood T cells in healthy people across ages (dated by TCRdb to between 2015 and 2017). Libraries were built with 5' RACE. A second about 7 to 11 cycle PCR used a sample-barcoded 5' primer and a J-beta primer mix. TCRdb trimmed the raw reads at Q25, called clones with MiXCR and kept productive beta chains. Entries are consolidated by CDR3 protein sequence, retaining the most common genes and DNA. In this sample the table shows around 1,800,000 distinct CDR3 sequences, about 39% of which occur a single time. 20% to 25% of the sample is taken by the ten largest. The sequencing input was blood. The receptors here all came from a human donor in good health.

This clonotype was detected only a few times. The chain is built from TRBV6-2 or TRBV6-3 and TRBJ2-3; no clear D gene. Trimming took off 2 bases at V and 1 base at J, with 10 bases between the two ends. CDR3 length: 15 residues. Germline V gene data show CDR1 as MNHEY and CDR2 as SVGEGT. In DNA form, the CDR3 reads TGTGCCAGCAGTTACCTGTCCAGCCGCACAGATACGCAGTATTTT. Translation: CASSYLSSRTDTQYF.

Comment on this clonotype: A much bigger clone sits one base away, suggesting this may be a read error. The DNA for the CDR3 is TGTGCCAGCAGCCAACGACTAGCCTACGGGCAGTACTTC. This translates into CASSQRLAYGQYF. V and J are TRBV6-2 or TRBV6-3 and TRBJ2-7; 7 positions agree with TRBD2. This CDR3 region has 13 residues. Germline-derived CDR1 and CDR2 are MNHEY and SVGEGT.

V and J are TRBV7-2 and TRBJ2-4; tentatively, D is TRBD2 (5 bases). Germline assignment: CDR1 SGHTA and CDR2 FQGNSA. The ends were cut back, 1 base at V and 13 bases at J, with 11 bases in the middle. The CDR3 is 12 residues long. CDR3 residues: CASSLDGGSQYF. Here the CDR3 DNA reads TGTGCCAGCAGCTTAGACGGCGGGTCCCAGTACTTC.

This clonotype was detected once. The chain is built from TRBV29-1 and TRBJ1-3; possible D gene TRBD1, 5 bases. Germline CDR1 reads SQVTM; CDR2 reads ANQGSEA. Trimming shortened V by 4 bases and J by 0 bases, and 16 bases separated the two germline ends. The CDR3 is made up of 16 amino acids. CDR3 sequence reads: CSVVSPGHISGNTIYF. The CDR3 nucleotides read TGCAGCGTTGTATCGCCGGGGCACATCTCTGGAAACACCATATATTTT.

V gene TRBV6-2 or TRBV6-3 combines with J gene TRBJ2-7, with a tentative D call TRBD1 (6 bases). Trimming pared 5 bases from V and 3 bases from J, leaving 14 bases between. The CDR3 length is 14 residues. Germline assignment: CDR1 MNHEY and CDR2 SVGEGT. CDR3 residues: CASSTLGHHYEQYF. The CDR3 nucleotides are TGTGCCAGCAGTACCTTGGGACATCACTACGAGCAGTACTTC.

As to this clonotype: A much larger clonotype is one base distant, so this may be a read error. The J gene is TRBJ2-6, the V gene TRBV4-2; no clear D. Trimming removed 0 bases at V and 2 bases at J, with 23 bases between. The CDR3 contains 21 residues. The germline V gene encodes CDR1 LGHNA and CDR2 YNFKEQ. The chain's CDR3 is CASSQDLAAGKGRPGANVLTF. CDR3 nucleotide sequence: TGTGCCAGCAGCCAAGATCTGGCCGCTGGTAAGGGCAGACCTGGGGCCAACGTCCTGACTTTC.